The rows below give T cell receptor beta chains drawn from one sample of a study of cytomegalovirus exposure and HLA in healthy donors. The table came from immunoSEQ multiplex PCR; TCRdb's copy has only in-frame clones and leaves some out. Here the sample spans fewer than 95,000 clones, roughly 63% being singletons. The sequencing input was PBMCs. All receptors come from a woman aged 50 to 65 in good health and CMV-seropositive. The CDR3 runs from the conserved cysteine through the conserved F or W. Each record gives: V gene, J gene, D gene, clone size, CDR3 protein, CDR3 DNA. D genes are given only for firm matches. Clone size, where shown, is once, few, many, or a class for clones that have expanded.

>TRBV9|TRBJ2-5|TRBD2|few
CASSFGGARETQYF
TGTGCCAGCAGCTTCGGGGGGGCCAGGGAGACCCAGTACTTC
>TRBV6-6|TRBJ2-3|-|few
CASSSSGGAVDTQYF
TGTGCCAGCAGCAGTAGTGGGGGGGCCGTAGATACGCAGTATTTT
>TRBV4-2|TRBJ1-2|TRBD1|-
CASSQVGGTVGYTF
TGTGCCAGCAGCCAAGTAGGGGGGACAGTTGGCTACACCTTC
>TRBV15|TRBJ1-1|TRBD1|-
CATSRVFGQGDTEAFF
TGTGCCACCAGCAGAGTTTTTGGTCAGGGGGACACTGAAGCTTTCTTT
>TRBV4-3|TRBJ1-2|TRBD1|-
CASSQVVRGLEGYTF
TGCGCCAGCAGCCAAGTTGTAAGGGGGCTAGAAGGCTACACCTTC
>TRBV6-6|TRBJ2-7|TRBD2|once
CASSYSGGIPPNEQYF
TGTGCCAGCAGTTACTCGGGGGGGATCCCTCCAAACGAGCAGTACTTC
>TRBV5-5|TRBJ2-4|-|once
CASSIWRSGAGKNIQYF
TGTGCCAGCAGCATCTGGCGATCGGGAGCGGGCAAAAACATTCAGTACTTC
>TRBV7-9|TRBJ1-1|-|-
CSSSPGTGEAAFF
TGTTCCAGCAGCCCCGGGACTGGGGAGGCGGCTTTCTTT
>TRBV19|TRBJ2-7|TRBD1|few
CASRSGQGGEQYF
TGTGCCAGTAGATCGGGACAGGGCGGCGAGCAGTACTTC
>TRBV7-3|TRBJ2-1|TRBD2|-
CASSLAGGTYNEQFF
TGTGCCAGCAGCTTAGCGGGGGGAACATACAATGAGCAGTTCTTC
>TRBV5-8|TRBJ2-3|TRBD2|-
CASSLAGASGGEYTQYF
TGTGCCAGCAGCTTGGCCGGGGCTAGCGGGGGCGAGTATACGCAGTATTTT
>TRBV15|TRBJ1-2|TRBD1|-
CATSLDRDGGYTF
TGTGCCACCAGCTTAGACAGGGACGGTGGCTACACCTTC
>TRBV2|TRBJ1-1|-|once
CASSVNRRGGSRSNTEAFF
TGTGCCAGCAGTGTTAACCGAAGGGGGGGGTCACGTTCGAACACTGAAGCTTTCTTT
>TRBV5-6|TRBJ1-6|TRBD1|-
CASRPGTGISPLHF
TGTGCCAGCAGGCCGGGGACAGGTATCTCACCCCTCCACTTT
>TRBV19|TRBJ2-1|TRBD1|-
CASSIGTGILEQFF
TGTGCCAGTTCCATCGGGACAGGAATCCTTGAGCAGTTCTTC
>TRBV6-6|TRBJ1-1|-|-
CASSPLSEANTEAFF
TGTGCCAGCAGTCCCCTTTCCGAGGCGAACACTGAAGCTTTCTTT
>TRBV5-6|TRBJ2-5|TRBD2|-
CASSRRSGGAGQETQYF
TGTGCCAGCAGCCGAAGGTCGGGGGGGGCGGGTCAGGAGACCCAGTACTTC
>TRBV11-2|TRBJ2-3|-|once
CASSPAQGSGTQYF
TGTGCCAGCAGCCCAGCGCAGGGTAGCGGTACGCAGTATTTT
>TRBV6-5|TRBJ2-5|-|-
CASRAGETQYF
TGTGCCAGCAGGGCAGGAGAGACCCAGTACTTC
>TRBV18|TRBJ1-2|-|few
CASSPPTGNYGYTF
TGTGCCAGCTCACCTCCGACGGGGAACTATGGCTACACCTTC
>TRBV5-4|TRBJ1-2|-|few
CASSSTLTGLGGYTF
TGTGCCAGCAGCTCCACCCTAACAGGGCTCGGCGGCTACACCTTC
>TRBV5-4|TRBJ1-1|-|-
CASSGGRGSNTEAFF
TGTGCCAGCAGCGGCGGTCGTGGCAGCAACACTGAAGCTTTCTTT
>TRBV7-7|TRBJ2-1|-|-
CASSSNRQSNEQFF
TGTGCCAGCAGCTCGAATAGACAGAGCAATGAGCAGTTCTTC
>TRBV5-6|TRBJ1-1|TRBD1|many
CASSSSTWTGGPEAFF
TGTGCCAGCAGCTCCTCGACCTGGACAGGGGGCCCTGAAGCTTTCTTT
>TRBV6-5|TRBJ2-1|-|-
CASSGGLDNEQFF
TGTGCCAGCAGTGGGGGACTGGACAATGAGCAGTTCTTC
>TRBV5-6|TRBJ2-3|-|-
CASSFLYTDTQYF
TGTGCCAGCAGTTTCCTATATACGGATACGCAGTATTTT
>TRBV7-2|TRBJ1-2|-|-
CASSLDSYGYTF
TGTGCCAGCAGCTTAGATAGCTATGGCTACACCTTC
>TRBV2|TRBJ2-7|TRBD1|-
CASSGSATGTYEQYF
TGTGCCAGCAGTGGAAGTGCGACAGGGACCTACGAGCAGTACTTC
>TRBV14|TRBJ2-5|-|-
CASSLYPTGNGETQYF
TGTGCCAGCAGCCTTTACCCCACAGGGAATGGTGAGACCCAGTACTTC
>TRBV14|TRBJ1-2|TRBD1|-
CASSPYPGTVFYGYTF
TGTGCCAGCAGCCCCTACCCCGGGACAGTATTCTATGGCTACACCTTC
>TRBV7-9|TRBJ1-2|TRBD1|-
CASSPGQGFSGYTF
TGTGCCAGCAGCCCGGGACAGGGATTCTCTGGCTACACCTTC
>TRBV29-1|TRBJ2-1|TRBD1|-
CSVAEQGNEQFF
TGCAGCGTTGCCGAACAGGGGAATGAGCAGTTCTTC
>TRBV29-1|TRBJ2-7|-|-
CSVKTPSYEQYF
TGCAGCGTGAAGACACCGTCCTACGAGCAGTACTTC
>TRBV28|TRBJ2-1|TRBD2|-
CASIQERGPGDEQFF
TGTGCCAGCATTCAGGAGCGGGGGCCCGGGGATGAGCAGTTCTTC
>TRBV2|TRBJ2-5|TRBD1|-
CASSADRGLETQYF
TGTGCCAGCAGTGCGGACAGGGGGTTGGAGACCCAGTACTTC
>TRBV6-5|TRBJ2-5|-|-
CASRLQGGQETQYF
TGTGCCAGCAGACTCCAGGGGGGACAAGAGACCCAGTACTTC
>TRBV7-9|TRBJ2-7|TRBD2|few
CASSLLAVYEQYF
TGTGCCAGCAGTCTCCTAGCGGTATACGAGCAGTACTTC
>TRBV27|TRBJ1-6|-|-
CASSLAGLESPLHF
TGTGCCAGCAGTTTAGCCGGGTTAGAATCACCCCTCCACTTT
>TRBV27|TRBJ2-1|-|few
CASSENRGDNEQFF
TGTGCCAGCAGTGAAAACCGGGGAGACAATGAGCAGTTCTTC
>TRBV6-1|TRBJ2-7|TRBD1|-
CAGQGWEDEQYF
TGTGCCGGACAGGGATGGGAGGACGAGCAGTACTTC
>TRBV29-1|TRBJ2-5|-|-
CSVGHTARETQYF
TGCAGCGTTGGACACACGGCGAGAGAGACCCAGTACTTC
>TRBV7-2|TRBJ2-3|TRBD2|few
CASTPRTSGSLDTQYF
TGTGCCAGCACCCCTAGGACTAGCGGGTCGTTAGATACGCAGTATTTT
>TRBV29-1|TRBJ1-3|-|-
CSVGGSGGRTGNTIYF
TGCAGCGTCGGGGGATCGGGGGGACGTACTGGAAACACCATATATTTT
>TRBV6-5|TRBJ2-7|-|-
CASSYGLPYEQYF
TGTGCCAGCAGTTACGGCCTGCCCTACGAGCAGTACTTC
>TRBV6-6|TRBJ1-2|-|-
CASSYSGEYGYTF
TGTGCCAGCAGTTACTCCGGGGAATATGGCTACACCTTC
>TRBV30|TRBJ1-4|-|-
CALTSKWASEKLFF
TGTGCCTTGACGTCAAAATGGGCAAGTGAAAAACTGTTTTTT
>TRBV2|TRBJ2-1|TRBD1|-
CASSEGDDRVGFF
TGTGCCAGCAGTGAAGGGGATGACAGGGTCGGGTTCTTC
>TRBV9|TRBJ2-1|TRBD1|-
CASSVGSGTGGNEQFF
TGTGCCAGCAGCGTAGGGTCCGGGACAGGGGGCAATGAGCAGTTCTTC
>TRBV6-5|TRBJ2-3|-|once
CASSYSRGIGDTQYF
TGTGCCAGCAGTTACTCTAGGGGAATCGGAGATACGCAGTATTTT
>TRBV7-8|TRBJ2-7|TRBD1|-
CASSLRQGNYEQYF
TGTGCCAGCAGCTTAAGACAGGGAAACTACGAGCAGTACTTC
>TRBV30|TRBJ1-6|TRBD1|few
CAWSVGSGGNSPLHF
TGTGCCTGGAGTGTCGGGTCAGGGGGAAATTCACCCCTCCACTTT
>TRBV28|TRBJ1-6|-|-
CASSLPPRQGWDSPLHF
TGTGCCAGCAGTTTACCCCCCCGTCAGGGTTGGGATTCACCCCTCCACTTT
>TRBV4-1|TRBJ2-5|TRBD2|few
CASSQVGGLETQYF
TGCGCCAGCAGCCAAGTGGGAGGGCTAGAGACCCAGTACTTC
>TRBV7-6|TRBJ1-2|-|-
CASSRPRGHNYGYTF
TGTGCCAGCAGCCGCCCCAGGGGCCATAACTATGGCTACACCTTC